The 32 T cell receptor beta chains listed next were all sequenced from one sample in a study of vaccination effects on CD4 cells after COVID-19. Measured with immunoSEQ multiplex PCR; TCRdb has only the in-frame clones, and not every one. This table has about 48,000 clones, 75% to 85% appearing once. Their target antigens are unknown. In the ViraFEST assay, antigen-specific CD4+ clonotypes were identified by expansion after peptide-pool stimulation. CD4+ T cell isolation took place after approximately 11 days of culture. The study found no prior SARS-CoV-2 infection in the vaccine recipients, who tested negative for nucleocapsid antibodies. This material consisted of CD4+ T cells from PBMCs cultured with HCoV-OC43 spike peptides, taken before COVID-19 vaccination. As to subset: HCoV-OC43 spike overlapping peptide pool stimulation. The receptors come from a human donor who received a COVID-19 vaccine.

The chain is built from TRBV6-5 and TRBJ1-6; TRBD1 is a possible D gene (5 bases). This CDR3 is 14 amino acids long. Germline CDR1 and CDR2: MNHEY and SVGAGI. V dropped 7 bases and J dropped 9 bases, with 16 bases sitting between them. The CDR3 DNA follows: TGTGCCAGCACCAGACGCAGGGAGAGTTCACCCCTCCACTTT. It specifies CASTRRRESSPLHF.

The chain is built from TRBV19 and TRBJ1-3; D is ambiguous. The CDR3 spans 17 residues. V dropped 3 bases and J dropped 1 base, with 16 bases sitting between them. CDR1 is LNHDA, CDR2 SQIVND, per germline (reference sequence). The CDR3 coding sequence is TGTGCCAGTAGTATTTGGCAGGACCGTACATCTGGAAACACCATATATTTT. It specifies CASSIWQDRTSGNTIYF.

The chain links TRBV2 to TRBJ1-5, with 7 bases matching TRBD1. This CDR3 has 16 residues. J gave up 1 base and V 0 bases, and 3 bases lay outside the gene matches. Per the germline V gene, CDR1 is SNHLY and CDR2 is FYNNEI. CDR3 coding DNA: TGTGCCAGCAGTGAAGCGCCGGGACAGAGCAATCAGCCCCAGCATTTT. Translation: CASSEAPGQSNQPQHF.

CDR3 loop: CASSIGRRGGPPQHF. The CDR3 region has the DNA TGTGCCAGTAGTATAGGCCGGAGGGGGGGTCCGCCCCAGCATTTT. V gene TRBV19 combines with J gene TRBJ1-5; D may be TRBD1 (6 bases). The germline CDR1 and CDR2 sequences are LNHDA and SQIVND (reference sequence). The CDR3 runs to 15 residues. V was trimmed by 1 base and J by 9 bases, leaving 16 bases between them. Drawing the rest from reference TRBV19 and TRBJ1-5, the complete variable domain is DGGITQSPKYLFRKEGQNVTLSCEQNLNHDAMYWYRQDPGQGLRLIYYSQIVNDFQKGDIAEGYSVSREKKESFPLTVTSAQKNPTAFYLCASSIGRRGGPPQHFGDGTRLSIL.

The rearrangement joins TRBV24-1 to TRBJ2-3; TRBD2 matches 8 bases. J lost 4 bases, V lost 4 bases, and 3 bases had no gene match. The CDR3 is 14 residues long. CDR1 KGHDR and CDR2 SFDVKD come from the germline V gene. CDR3 in DNA: TGTGCCACCAGTGACTCGGGACTAGCAGATACGCAGTATTTT. Amino acids: CATSDSGLADTQYF.

The V gene is TRBV6-5, the J gene TRBJ2-5, with 9 bases identical to TRBD1. There are 15 residues in the CDR3. Germline V gene lookup returns CDR1 MNHEY and CDR2 SVGAGI. The V and J ends lost 5 bases and 5 bases, in that order; junction bases with no gene match: 9. CDR3 in amino acids: CASSPRGQGMETQYF. For the CDR3, the DNA is TGTGCCAGCAGTCCTAGGGGACAGGGCATGGAGACCCAGTACTTC.

The chain combines TRBV5-1 with TRBJ2-3, with D unresolved. Trimming shortened V by 6 bases and J by 0 bases, and 11 bases separated the two germline ends. The germline CDR1 and CDR2 sequences are SGHRS and YFSETQ. This CDR3 region has 14 residues. CDR3 residues: CASTPSSSTDTQYF. CDR3 nucleotide sequence: TGCGCCAGCACTCCATCCTCTAGCACAGATACGCAGTATTTT. Complete variable domain (other parts from reference TRBV5-1 and TRBJ2-3): KAGVTQTPRYLIKTRGQQVTLSCSPISGHRSVSWYQQTPGQGLQFLFEYFSETQRNKGNFPGRFSGRQFSNSRSEMNVSTLELGDSALYLCASTPSSSTDTQYFGPGTRLTVL.

This clone was picked up one time. The chain is built from TRBV6-6 and TRBJ2-3; D remains ambiguous. V lost 6 bases, J lost 5 bases, and 6 bases lay in between. CDR1 MNHNY and CDR2 SVGAGI come from the germline V gene (reference sequence). The length of the CDR3 is 11 residues. CDR3 nucleotides: TGTGCCAGCAGCCCGGGAGATACGCAGTATTTT. It specifies CASSPGDTQYF.

This rearrangement joins TRBV24-1 to TRBJ2-3; D uncertain. CDR3 size: 14 residues. In germline, CDR1 is KGHDR, CDR2 SFDVKD. Trimming took off 1 base at V and 4 bases at J, with 8 bases between the two ends. CDR3 coding DNA: TGTGCCACCAGTGATTTCTCTTTCGCAGATACGCAGTATTTT. It codes for CATSDFSFADTQYF.

CDR3 region: CASTPPPVYNEQFF. The CDR3 region has the DNA TGTGCCAGCACCCCTCCCCCGGTTTACAATGAGCAGTTCTTC. The gene calls are TRBV7-8 and TRBJ2-1, with D unclear. The germline V and J ends were trimmed by 7 bases and 4 bases, with 14 bases remaining between them. The CDR3 runs 14 residues. CDR1 SGHVS and CDR2 FQNEAQ come from the germline V gene.

This clone was found once. CDR3 sequence: CASSTANRVDTEAFF. The CDR3, as DNA: TGTGCCAGCAGCACAGCAAACAGGGTTGACACTGAAGCTTTCTTT. V and J are TRBV5-4 and TRBJ1-1; D might be TRBD1 (6 bases). CDR3 size: 15 residues. From germline, CDR1 is SGHNT and CDR2 YYREEE (reference sequence). Trimming pared 4 bases from V and 3 bases from J, leaving 16 bases between.

The chain employs TRBV7-2 and TRBJ1-6; D uncertain. The CDR3 sequence is 15 residues long. V gave up 0 bases and J gave up 7 bases, with 10 bases separating them. Per germline, CDR1 SGHTA and CDR2 FQGNSA. This CDR3 reads CASSLAGPGNSPLHF. The CDR3 nucleotides read TGTGCCAGCAGCTTAGCCGGACCCGGAAATTCACCCCTCCACTTT.

V is TRBV24-1 and J is TRBJ2-1; D call uncertain. Germline CDR1 KGHDR, CDR2 SFDVKD. The CDR3 totals 15 residues. Deletions cut 3 bases from V and 6 bases from J, with 14 bases between. CDR3 sequence: CATSDPAARTNEQFF. The CDR3 region has the DNA TGTGCCACCAGTGATCCCGCGGCCAGAACCAATGAGCAGTTCTTC.

This rearrangement joins TRBV7-2 to TRBJ1-1, with D possibly matching TRBD1 (5 bases). Trimming pared 3 bases from V and 4 bases from J, leaving 18 bases between. CDR1 and CDR2 from the germline V gene are SGHTA and FQGNSA. CDR3 length: 16 amino acids. CDR3 bases: TGTGCCAGCAGCTTGAGACAGACCGAACCGAGCACTGAAGCTTTCTTT. Translation: CASSLRQTEPSTEAFF.

The chain employs TRBV10-1 and TRBJ1-5; tentative D call: TRBD1 (6 bases). Trimming took 7 bases from V and 2 from J, leaving 15 bases between them. This CDR3 spans 15 amino acids. Per the germline V gene, CDR1 is WNHNN and CDR2 is SYGVQD (reference sequence). The CDR3 coding sequence is TGCGCCAGCACCCTCGGACAGTTTGGCAATCAGCCCCAGCATTTT. Its protein is CASTLGQFGNQPQHF.

The chain employs TRBV18 and TRBJ2-1, with D tentatively TRBD2 (6 bases). This CDR3 comprises 15 residues. Trimming took 2 bases from V and 0 from J, leaving 8 bases between them. Germline CDR1 KGHSH, CDR2 LQKENI. The DNA of the CDR3 is TGTGCCAGCTCACCAGGGGGGTTCTCCTACAATGAGCAGTTCTTC. Its translation: CASSPGGFSYNEQFF.

The chain recombines TRBV5-1 with TRBJ2-5, with D possibly being TRBD1 or TRBD2 (6 bases each). The CDR3 sequence is 14 residues long. Germline CDR1 is SGHRS and CDR2 is YFSETQ. Trimming removed 4 bases from V and 4 bases from J, with 14 bases in between. This chain's CDR3 is CASSPLGGRETQYF. In DNA, the CDR3 is TGCGCCAGCAGCCCTCTCGGGGGCCGAGAGACCCAGTACTTC.

This clone has only one observation. V usage is TRBV6-6 and J usage is TRBJ1-5; D remains unclear. Looked up from germline, CDR1 is MNHNY and CDR2 is SVGAGI (reference sequence). Trimming left V 1 base short and J 4 bases short, with 5 bases between. This CDR3 spans 13 amino acids. The CDR3 region is CASSYYGNQPQHF. CDR3 nucleotides: TGTGCCAGCAGTTACTACGGTAATCAGCCCCAGCATTTT.

This sequence joins TRBV3-1 (or the pseudogene TRBV3-2) and TRBJ2-3, with unresolved D. Germline V gives CDR1 LGHDT, CDR2 YNNKEL (reference sequence). This CDR3 spans 12 amino acids. The V gene lost 4 bases and the J gene lost 14 bases, with 16 bases spanning the gap. CDR3 protein: CASSLQWRRPYF. The CDR3 nucleotides are TGTGCCAGCAGCCTCCAATGGCGACGGCCGTATTTT.

The chain carries TRBV28 and TRBJ1-4; D gene unclear. Deletions cut 6 bases from V and 6 bases from J, with 14 bases between. This CDR3 has 14 amino acids. The germline CDR1 and CDR2 sequences are MDHEN and SYDVKM. The DNA for the CDR3 is TGTGCCAGCAGGCAGAGTGGTCGCGATGAAAAACTGTTTTTT. Amino acid sequence: CASRQSGRDEKLFF.

V gene TRBV9 combines with J gene TRBJ2-3; no firm D call. CDR1 and CDR2 (germline): SGDLS, YYNGEE. The CDR3 loop spans 16 amino acids. V was cut by 3 bases and J by 1 base, with 15 bases left in between. The CDR3 loop is CASSERTVTGTDTQYF. In nucleotides, the CDR3 is TGTGCCAGCAGCGAGAGGACGGTCACAGGCACAGATACGCAGTATTTT.

This clone was detected a few times. The gene calls are TRBV5-1 and TRBJ2-1; TRBD1 matches at 8 bases. J was trimmed by 6 bases and V by 1 base; bases with no gene match: 3. This CDR3 is 14 amino acids long. In germline, CDR1 is SGHRS, CDR2 YFSETQ. The CDR3: CASSLTGGRNEQFF. CDR3 sequence (DNA): TGCGCCAGCAGCTTGACAGGGGGGCGCAATGAGCAGTTCTTC.

The chain links TRBV6-5 to TRBJ2-1; 9 bases line up with TRBD1. CDR3 length: 15 residues. V lost 2 bases and J lost 3; bases outside the gene matches: 2. Germline values: CDR1 MNHEY, CDR2 SVGAGI. The CDR3 sequence is CASSYRQGVYNEQFF. As DNA, the CDR3 is TGTGCCAGCAGTTACCGACAGGGGGTCTACAATGAGCAGTTCTTC.

V gene TRBV5-4 combines with J gene TRBJ1-2; D possibly corresponds to TRBD1 (5 bases). Trimming removed 4 bases at V and 7 bases at J, with 17 bases between. Germline V gives CDR1 SGHNT, CDR2 YYREEE (reference sequence). CDR3 length equals 14 residues. CDR3 sequence reads: CASSAGGNLAGYTF. The DNA of the CDR3 is TGTGCCAGCAGCGCCGGGGGAAATTTGGCTGGCTACACCTTC.

The chain employs TRBV18 and TRBJ2-1, with 16 bases matching TRBD2. Germline values: CDR1 KGHSH, CDR2 LQKENI. CDR3 size: 15 residues. V was pared by 3 bases and J by 8 bases, with 1 base of the junction left unmatched. The CDR3 is CASSPGLAGGDEQFF. In DNA form, the CDR3 reads TGTGCCAGCTCACCGGGACTAGCGGGGGGGGATGAGCAGTTCTTC.

This clone was counted a few times. The chain is built from TRBV4-1 and TRBJ2-2; maybe TRBD1 (5 bases). In germline, CDR1 is MGHRA, CDR2 YSYEKL. This CDR3 contains 16 residues. Trimming cost V 5 bases and J 5 bases, with 18 bases left between them. The CDR3 region is CASSKRQGVKTGELFF. The CDR3 region has the DNA TGCGCCAGCAGCAAACGCCAAGGGGTTAAAACCGGGGAGCTGTTTTTT.

V and J are TRBV7-3 and TRBJ1-1, with D unresolved. The CDR3 runs 13 residues. CDR1 is SGHTA, CDR2 FQGTGA, per germline. Trimming cost V 3 bases and J 0 bases, with 5 bases left between them. The CDR3 loop reads CASSFSVNTEAFF. The CDR3 DNA reads TGTGCCAGCAGCTTTTCCGTGAACACTGAAGCTTTCTTT. Full variable domain (missing parts from reference TRBV7-3 and TRBJ1-1): GAGVSQTPSNKVTEKGKYVELRCDPISGHTALYWYRQSLGQGPEFLIYFQGTGAADDSGLPNDRFFAVRPEGSVSTLKIQRTERGDSAVYLCASSFSVNTEAFFGQGTRLTVV.

The V gene is TRBV6-4, the J gene TRBJ2-3, with D perhaps given as TRBD1 or TRBD2 (6 bases each). The CDR3 consists of 14 residues. Trimming removed 4 bases at V and 3 bases at J, with 11 bases between. The germline gives CDR1 MRHNA, CDR2 SNTAGT. CDR3 bases: TGTGCCAGCAGTGCGGGGGCGCTAACAGATACGCAGTATTTT. Its protein product is CASSAGALTDTQYF.

V is TRBV7-2 and J is TRBJ2-7, with D perhaps TRBD1 (5 bases). Germline V CDR1 and CDR2: SGHTA, FQGNSA. This CDR3 spans 13 amino acids. Trimming took 1 base from V and 5 from J, leaving 9 bases between them. DNA of the CDR3: TGTGCCAGCAGCTTAGTCCAGGGCCACGAGCAGTACGTC. Translating it yields CASSLVQGHEQYV.

The chain has TRBV19 and TRBJ1-6, with TRBD1 matching 9 bases. The V and J ends lost 5 bases and 9 bases, in that order; junction bases with no gene match: 11. The CDR3 totals 16 residues. CDR1 is LNHDA, CDR2 SQIVND, per germline (reference sequence). The CDR3 region is CASSPRGQGKGSPLHF. The CDR3, as DNA: TGTGCCAGTAGTCCGCGTGGACAGGGGAAGGGTTCACCCCTCCACTTT. The full variable domain, in which reference TRBV19 and TRBJ1-6 provide the parts outside the CDR3, is DGGITQSPKYLFRKEGQNVTLSCEQNLNHDAMYWYRQDPGQGLRLIYYSQIVNDFQKGDIAEGYSVSREKKESFPLTVTSAQKNPTAFYLCASSPRGQGKGSPLHFGNGTRLTVT.

Here the CDR3 reads CASSSRGTNEKLFF. CDR3 coding DNA: TGTGCCAGCAGTTCCAGGGGTACTAATGAAAAACTGTTTTTT. The chain uses TRBV27 and TRBJ1-4; D perhaps matches TRBD1 (6 bases). This CDR3 contains 14 residues. V shed 4 bases and J shed 2 bases, with 8 bases lying between them. Germline-derived CDR1 and CDR2 are MNHEY and SMNVEV (reference sequence).

The V and J genes are TRBV11-3 and TRBJ2-5; 8 positions match TRBD2. This CDR3 comprises 17 residues. The V and J ends lost 5 bases and 0 bases, in that order; junction bases with no gene match: 11. Germline values: CDR1 SGHNT, CDR2 YENEEA. CDR3 loop: CASSPNARGGNQETQYF. In nucleotides, the CDR3 is TGTGCCAGCAGCCCCAACGCGCGCGGGGGGAACCAAGAGACCCAGTACTTC.